The 4 T cell receptor beta chains presented below share a single source sample, sequenced in a study of blood T cell repertoires in COVID-19. Profiling relied on immunoSEQ multiplex PCR, and the TCRdb table lists in-frame clones only, not all of them. Of 200,000 to 250,000 clones listed, more than 75% are singletons. The source material was peripheral blood. The receptors here all came from a woman older than 75 with COVID-19, enrolled during active disease.

This clone has a single count. The chain uses TRBV5-6 and TRBJ2-6; TRBD2 agrees at 7 bases. The CDR3 extends over 18 amino acids. The J segment lost 0 bases and the V segment lost 5 bases, leaving 11 bases of the junction unmatched. CDR1 and CDR2 (germline): SGHDT, YYEEEE. The DNA of the CDR3 is TGTGCCAGCAGAAACCCGGGACTATCCCCCTCTGGGGCCAACGTCCTGACTTTC. Protein product: CASRNPGLSPSGANVLTF.

The chain combines TRBV18 with TRBJ2-2, with TRBD1 identical over 7 bases. V gave up 6 bases and J gave up 7 bases; unmatched junction bases: 8. CDR3 length: 14 amino acids. The germline V gene encodes CDR1 KGHSH and CDR2 LQKENI. The DNA of the CDR3 is TGTGCCAGCTCGGGACAGATGAAAGGCGGGGAGCTGTTTTTT. Amino acid sequence: CASSGQMKGGELFF.

Written as DNA, the CDR3 is TGTGCTAGTGGTTTCGATGACAGGATCTATGGCTACACCTTC. Its protein product is CASGFDDRIYGYTF. The chain couples TRBV12-5 to TRBJ1-2; a weak D match, TRBD1 (6 bases). The germline CDR1 and CDR2 sequences are LGHNT and FRNRAP. Trimming took off 3 bases at V and 4 bases at J, with 12 bases between the two ends. This CDR3 is built from 14 residues.

The V call is TRBV6-2 or TRBV6-3, the J call TRBJ1-1, with TRBD1 matching 9 bases. Per the germline V gene, CDR1 is MNHEY and CDR2 is SVGEGT. The CDR3 spans 15 residues. The V and J ends lost 6 bases and 5 bases, in that order; junction bases with no gene match: 10. The CDR3 sequence: CASSSGQGRPTEAFF. The CDR3 nucleotides are TGTGCCAGCAGCTCAGGACAGGGGCGCCCAACTGAAGCTTTCTTT.